A selection of T cell receptor beta chains follows, all from one sample in a study of T cells in Graves' hyperthyroidism and ophthalmopathy. TCRdb recomputed calls from the multiplex PCR reads with MiXCR, one row per CDR3 protein. Found here are 490,000 or so distinct CDR3 sequences, about 16% of them singletons; the top ten hold about 31%. Sequenced input: blood. The receptor source for this set is a woman between 25 and 40 years old with Graves' ophthalmopathy. Each CDR3 is given with its conserved first and last residue. D genes are given only for firm matches. Part of the rows lack a size; the others show once, few, many or a class for expanded clones.

v_call	j_call	d_call	clone_size	cdr3_aa	cdr3_nt
TRBV7-3	TRBJ2-1	TRBD2	many	CASSLLTSGARNEQFF	TGTGCCAGCAGCCTACTGACTAGCGGAGCACGCAATGAGCAGTTCTTC
TRBV5-1	TRBJ2-7	-	-	CASSGSGLQVYEQYF	TGCGCCAGCAGCGGATCGGGACTCCAAGTCTACGAGCAGTACTTC
TRBV6-1	TRBJ2-7	TRBD2	many	CASSRLTAGATEQYF	TGTGCCAGCAGCCGTTTGACAGCGGGGGCCACCGAGCAGTACTTC
TRBV11-2	TRBJ1-6	-	many	CASSLPSAPRPDSPLHF	TGTGCCAGCAGCTTACCCTCAGCCCCGAGACCCGATTCACCCCTCCACTTT
TRBV5-1	TRBJ2-4	-	-	CASSPSRPNANIQYF	TGTGCCAGCAGCCCCTCGCGGCCCAACGCAAACATTCAGTACTTC
TRBV27	TRBJ2-7	TRBD2	-	CASSFTSFGTSGSYEQYF	TGTGCCAGCAGTTTCACCTCTTTCGGGACTAGCGGATCCTACGAGCAGTACTTC
TRBV11-2	TRBJ2-7	-	many	CASSAGTGSSYEQYF	TGTGCCAGCAGCGCAGGGACGGGTAGCTCCTACGAGCAGTACTTC
TRBV28	TRBJ2-2	-	-	CASSLLEHTGELFF	TGTGCCAGCAGTTTACTAGAACACACCGGGGAGCTGTTTTTT
TRBV29-1	TRBJ1-2	-	few	CSVEDFIVHYGYTF	TGCAGCGTTGAAGATTTTATAGTGCACTATGGCTACACCTTC
TRBV7-3	TRBJ2-1	-	-	CASSLLARMRVNEQFF	TGTGCCAGCAGCTTATTAGCTAGGATGAGGGTAAATGAGCAGTTCTTC
TRBV10-3	TRBJ2-7	-	many	CAITQTGTYEQYF	TGTGCCATCACTCAAACAGGAACCTACGAGCAGTACTTC
TRBV20-1	TRBJ2-2	-	many	CSARHVGGQRELFF	TGCAGTGCTAGGCATGTCGGGGGGCAGCGGGAGCTGTTTTTT
TRBV7-9	TRBJ2-3	TRBD2	few	CASSFPGVSGGTDTQYF	TGTGCCAGCAGCTTCCCCGGGGTTAGCGGGGGCACAGATACGCAGTATTTT
TRBV7-3	TRBJ2-3	-	few	CASSSQGLTDTQYF	TGTGCCAGCAGCTCTCAGGGCCTCACAGATACGCAGTATTTT
TRBV4-3	TRBJ1-6	-	-	CASSQGRSPLHF	TGCGCCAGCAGCCAGGGTAGATCACCCCTCCACTTT
TRBV2	TRBJ2-3	-	many	CASTLRGTRGDTQYF	TGTGCCAGCACCCTCAGGGGCACTCGGGGAGATACGCAGTATTTT
TRBV3-1	TRBJ1-4	-	few	CASSQPLGADEKLFF	TGTGCCAGCAGCCAGCCCTTGGGGGCAGATGAAAAACTGTTTTTT
TRBV11-2	TRBJ2-3	-	-	CASSFRGTSTDTQYF	TGTGCCAGCAGCTTCAGGGGTACCAGCACAGATACGCAGTATTTT
TRBV2	TRBJ1-3	-	many	CASSEFANTIYF	TGTGCCAGCAGTGAATTTGCGAACACCATATATTTT
TRBV18	TRBJ2-3	-	-	CASSPPNRGGDTQYF	TGTGCCAGCTCACCCCCCAACAGGGGAGGAGATACGCAGTATTTT
TRBV28	TRBJ1-5	TRBD1	few	CASSFPRGIGNQPQHF	TGTGCCAGCAGTTTCCCCAGGGGGATCGGGAATCAGCCCCAGCATTTT
TRBV7-9	TRBJ2-7	TRBD2	-	CASSTELAGVHEQYF	TGTGCCAGCAGCACAGAACTAGCGGGAGTACACGAGCAGTACTTC
TRBV18	TRBJ2-1	-	few	CASSSGSEQFF	TGTGCCAGCTCATCGGGGAGTGAGCAGTTCTTC
TRBV20-1	TRBJ1-5	-	many	CSASRAGAYNQPQHF	TGCAGTGCTAGTAGGGCAGGGGCCTACAATCAGCCCCAGCATTTT
TRBV18	TRBJ1-5	-	many	CASSPGPYSNQPQHF	TGTGCCAGCTCACCGGGGCCATATAGCAATCAGCCCCAGCATTTT
TRBV11-2	TRBJ2-1	-	many	CASSLDVGQEQFF	TGTGCCAGCAGCTTAGATGTCGGGCAGGAGCAGTTCTTC
TRBV20-1	TRBJ1-2	-	many	CSAPPRPPGLNGYTF	TGCAGTGCTCCTCCGAGACCCCCAGGGTTGAATGGCTACACCTTC
TRBV20-1	TRBJ2-7	TRBD2	many	CILTSGSLSSYEQYF	TGCATCCTGACTAGCGGGAGTTTGAGCTCCTACGAGCAGTACTTC
TRBV7-3	TRBJ2-3	TRBD1	-	CASNAGGSTDTQYF	TGTGCCAGCAATGCAGGGGGAAGCACAGATACGCAGTATTTT
TRBV18	TRBJ1-2	-	few	CASSFTDPPNYGYTF	TGTGCCAGCTCATTTACAGACCCCCCCAACTATGGCTACACCTTC
TRBV20-1	TRBJ1-5	TRBD1	many	CSARQSGTENQPQHF	TGCAGTGCTCGGCAGTCGGGGACAGAAAATCAGCCCCAGCATTTT
TRBV19	TRBJ1-3	-	-	CASSPDGSVFGNTIYF	TGTGCCAGTAGTCCGGACGGCTCAGTATTCGGAAACACCATATATTTT
TRBV6-2/TRBV6-3	TRBJ2-1	-	few	CASSYVVGSSYNEQFF	TGTGCCAGCAGTTACGTTGTCGGTAGCTCCTACAATGAGCAGTTCTTC
TRBV12-5	TRBJ2-3	TRBD1	-	CASGPRTGSVSGTQYF	TGTGCTAGTGGCCCCCGGACAGGGTCCGTCTCTGGTACGCAGTATTTT
TRBV6-6	TRBJ2-5	TRBD1	few	CASSYGTGGGGTQYF	TGTGCCAGCAGTTACGGGACAGGGGGCGGTGGGACCCAGTACTTC
TRBV7-2	TRBJ2-1	-	many	CASSPGFDEQFF	TGTGCCAGCAGCCCGGGTTTCGATGAGCAGTTCTTC
TRBV5-1	TRBJ2-1	TRBD2	-	CASSLLAGRDNEQFF	TGCGCCAGCAGCCTGCTAGCGGGACGGGACAATGAGCAGTTCTTC
TRBV12-3/TRBV12-4	TRBJ2-2	-	few	CASSQTGPGELFF	TGTGCCAGCAGCCAGACTGGGCCCGGGGAGCTGTTTTTT
TRBV11-3	TRBJ2-5	TRBD1	medium-sized	CASSLTGNQETQYF	TGTGCCAGCAGCTTGACAGGGAATCAAGAGACCCAGTACTTC
TRBV28	TRBJ2-2	-	-	CASSLPGAPNTGELFF	TGTGCCAGCAGCCTACCGGGCGCCCCGAACACCGGGGAGCTGTTTTTT
TRBV5-1	TRBJ2-5	TRBD2	few	CASSSAGGLETQYF	TGCGCCAGCAGCTCAGCGGGAGGGCTGGAGACCCAGTACTTC
TRBV24-1	TRBJ1-6	TRBD1	-	CAQAPGQSNSPLHF	TGTGCCCAAGCTCCGGGACAGTCCAATTCACCCCTCCACTTT
TRBV5-4	TRBJ2-2	-	-	CASSFPGATNTGELFF	TGTGCCAGCAGCTTCCCCGGGGCTACCAACACCGGGGAGCTGTTTTTT
TRBV7-9	TRBJ2-1	TRBD2	-	CASSGLSGGSYSEQFF	TGTGCCAGCAGTGGGTTATCGGGAGGGTCTTACAGTGAGCAGTTCTTC
TRBV7-2	TRBJ2-3	-	few	CASSLVRGDTDTQYF	TGTGCCAGCAGCTTAGTTCGTGGGGACACAGATACGCAGTATTTT
TRBV28	TRBJ1-5	-	few	CASSLYREGRGPQHF	TGTGCCAGCAGTTTATACAGGGAGGGGCGGGGGCCCCAGCATTTT
TRBV28	TRBJ1-2	-	many	CASSYDMASYGYTF	TGTGCCAGCAGTTACGACATGGCCTCCTATGGCTACACCTTC
TRBV20-1	TRBJ2-3	-	-	CSVGRGLPSDTQYF	TGCAGTGTTGGGCGGGGTCTCCCTTCCGATACGCAGTATTTT
TRBV2	TRBJ1-6	-	-	CASSDIQGYDNSPLHF	TGTGCCAGCAGTGATATACAAGGATATGATAATTCACCCCTCCACTTT
TRBV11-2	TRBJ2-3	-	many	CASSSGRTQYF	TGTGCCAGCAGCTCCGGTAGAACGCAGTATTTT
TRBV29-1	TRBJ1-1	TRBD1	few	CSGQTGGTEAFF	TGCAGCGGCCAAACAGGGGGCACTGAAGCTTTCTTT
TRBV5-1	TRBJ2-1	-	many	CASSSRTNEQFF	TGCGCCAGCAGCTCTAGAACCAATGAGCAGTTCTTC
TRBV6-1	TRBJ2-5	-	few	CASSRTGALQETQYF	TGTGCCAGCAGCCGAACGGGGGCCTTACAAGAGACCCAGTACTTC